This record concerns one T cell receptor (beta chain) sequence. The junction departs from the called germline gene at one end, perhaps through a read error. These data come from a study of Graves' ophthalmopathy and Graves' hyperthyroidism. In the study overall: The authors defined stable hyperthyroidism as no ophthalmopathy within 18 months of follow-up.

Amplification targeted the TCR beta CDR3 regions, with RNA transcripts as the source material. First-round RT-PCR relied on HTBI primers, and a second-round multiplex PCR came next. TCRdb re-derived calls from the multiplex PCR reads in MiXCR, one entry per CDR3 protein. Of approximately 1.2 million distinct CDR3 sequences listed, about two fifths were seen once; the top ten hold 11%. Specimen: peripheral blood or thyroid tissue (not recorded which). The sequence was collected from an adult man with Graves' hyperthyroidism.

CDR3 bases: TGTGCCAGCAGCTTGGTTGGACCAGGAGATACGCAGTATTTT. Translated, it gives CASSLVGPGDTQYF. V and J are TRBV5-1 and TRBJ2-3; D not certain. Germline V CDR1 and CDR2: SGHRS, YFSETQ. The CDR3 has 14 amino acids.